What follows describes a single TCR beta chain. Its cognate antigen is unknown. Time point in this sample: patch test 3, about 24 weeks after DPC sensitization. Treatment defined: therapeutic diphenylcyclopropenone sensitization with weekly scalp DPC. Separate cDNA molecules received unique molecular identifiers, which the library attached to them. From the RACE reads, TCRdb called clonotypes with MiXCR, one entry per CDR3 protein. The sample has 150,000 to 200,000 distinct CDR3 sequences, around 30% seen once. The data were taken from a study of human T cells and chemical hapten exposure. The germline V gene encodes CDR1 SQVTM and CDR2 ANQGSEA. CDR3 length: 12 residues. After removal of 4 bases from V and 8 bases from J, the junction contained 4 bases not matched to a gene. Broader study findings: There was no change with DPC sensitization in TCRs above 1 in 1000 frequency.

The sequence was obtained from a woman aged 18-29 years with alopecia areata. Some clones in this sample may be carry-over from other donors' samples. The chain uses TRBV29-1 and TRBJ2-4, with TRBD2 matching over 8 bases. The sequences come from whole blood, collected in connection with sensitization to the hapten diphenylcyclopropenone (DPC). In DNA form, the CDR3 reads TGCAGCGTTGGCCGGGGGGGGGACATTCAGTACTTC. The encoded protein is CSVGRGGDIQYF.